The 27 T cell receptor beta chains presented below share a single source sample, sequenced in a study of PD-L1 blockade in urothelial cancer. TCRdb keeps only in-frame clones here, not all; method: immunoSEQ multiplex PCR. The sample includes 35,000 to 45,000 clones, around 90% of them seen just once. Time point of the sample: peripheral blood 6 weeks after treatment start. Specimen: PBMCs, collected around atezolizumab (anti-PD-L1) treatment. The receptors shown here come from a man in his sixties or seventies with urothelial cancer.

The CDR3 nucleotides are TGTGCCAGCTCACCCCAGTACACAGTTGTCTACACCTTC. Translated: CASSPQYTVVYTF. The chain carries TRBV18 and TRBJ1-2; D gene ambiguous. V gave up 3 bases and J gave up 10 bases, with 15 bases separating them. Germline assignment: CDR1 KGHSH and CDR2 LQKENI. CDR3 length equals 13 residues.

This chain uses TRBV28 with TRBJ2-1, with a tentative D call TRBD1 (6 bases). V lost 6 bases, J lost 0 bases, and 15 bases lay in between. In germline, CDR1 is MDHEN, CDR2 SYDVKM. This CDR3 is 16 amino acids long. The CDR3 loop is CASSADGGPSYNEQFF. In DNA form, the CDR3 reads TGTGCCAGCAGCGCGGATGGGGGCCCCTCCTACAATGAGCAGTTCTTC.

V usage is TRBV6-5 and J usage is TRBJ1-1; 8 bases fit TRBD1. CDR1 MNHEY and CDR2 SVGAGI come from the germline V gene. The CDR3 runs 14 residues. The ends lost 6 bases at V and 6 bases at J; junction bases unmatched: 9. CDR3: CASRRPGGSSEAFF. CDR3 nucleotides: TGTGCCAGCAGACGGCCAGGGGGCTCTTCTGAAGCTTTCTTT.

V gene TRBV9 combines with J gene TRBJ1-5; D gene ambiguous. This CDR3 region has 14 residues. Per the germline V gene, CDR1 is SGDLS and CDR2 is YYNGEE. V lost 9 bases and J 1 base, leaving 14 bases between the germline ends. The CDR3 region has the DNA TGTGCCACCCTTTGGTCGGGAAGCAATCAGCCCCAGCATTTT. Its translation: CATLWSGSNQPQHF. Variable domain in full (rest from reference TRBV9 and TRBJ1-5): DSGVTQTPKHLITATGQRVTLRCSPRSGDLSVYWYQQSLDQGLQFLIQYYNGEERAKGNILERFSAQQFPDLHSELNLSSLELGDSALYFCATLWSGSNQPQHFGDGTRLSIL.

This chain connects TRBV29-1 to TRBJ2-7; 9 bases are a match to TRBD1. The germline V gene encodes CDR1 SQVTM and CDR2 ANQGSEA. This CDR3 contains 14 residues. J lost 1 base, V lost 4 bases, and 5 bases had no gene match. The CDR3 sequence is CSVGGQGLSYEQYF. The CDR3 coding sequence is TGCAGCGTTGGGGGACAGGGCTTATCCTACGAGCAGTACTTC.

This sequence joins TRBV10-3 and TRBJ1-2; 8 positions agree with TRBD1. J was trimmed by 8 bases and V by 6 bases; bases with no gene match: 8. This CDR3 is 13 amino acids long. Germline V CDR1 and CDR2: ENHRY, SYGVKD. This chain's CDR3 is CAISPDRVGGYTF. The DNA of the CDR3 is TGTGCCATCAGCCCGGACAGGGTAGGAGGCTACACCTTC.

The chain couples TRBV19 to TRBJ2-3; unclear D gene. Per germline, CDR1 LNHDA and CDR2 SQIVND (reference sequence). CDR3 size: 12 residues. Trimming cost V 6 bases and J 4 bases, with 8 bases left between them. CDR3 sequence: CASRGAADTQYF. CDR3 in DNA: TGTGCCAGTAGAGGTGCGGCAGATACGCAGTATTTT.

The chain joins TRBV10-2 to TRBJ2-2; 9 nucleotides align to TRBD2. The germline CDR1 and CDR2 sequences are WSHSY and SAAADI. The CDR3 contains 14 residues. V lost 6 bases and J lost 6; bases outside the gene matches: 5. The CDR3 DNA follows: TGCGCCAGCAGCGCAGCGGGAGGAGCCGGGGAGCTGTTTTTT. Residues: CASSAAGGAGELFF.

The rearrangement joins TRBV9 to TRBJ2-7; the D gene is possibly TRBD2 (6 bases). The CDR3 loop spans 15 amino acids. Trimming left V 0 bases short and J 7 bases short, with 17 bases between. CDR1 and CDR2 (germline): SGDLS, YYNGEE. The CDR3 protein is CASSVAGTPFHEQYF. CDR3 bases: TGTGCCAGCAGCGTAGCGGGGACTCCCTTCCATGAGCAGTACTTC.

The V gene is TRBV5-6, the J gene TRBJ1-1; 8 nucleotides agree with TRBD1. Germline V gene data show CDR1 as SGHDT and CDR2 as YYEEEE. CDR3 length: 17 amino acids. Unmatched junction bases numbered 11, after V lost 4 bases and J lost 0 bases. In DNA form, the CDR3 reads TGTGCCAGCAGCCCGACAGGGGAATTTTGGATGAACACTGAAGCTTTCTTT. It specifies CASSPTGEFWMNTEAFF.

The rearrangement joins TRBV5-1 to TRBJ2-7, with a possible D match to TRBD2 (5 bases). V lost 5 bases and J 1 base, leaving 7 bases between the germline ends. The CDR3 consists of 12 residues. The germline V gene has CDR1 SGHRS and CDR2 YFSETQ. DNA of the CDR3: TGCGCCAGCAGGGAGGATTCCTACGAGCAGTACTTC. Protein product: CASREDSYEQYF.

The rearrangement joins TRBV19 to TRBJ1-2; D is perhaps TRBD1 (5 bases). The ends were cut back, 7 bases at V and 8 bases at J, with 17 bases in the middle. CDR1 LNHDA and CDR2 SQIVND come from the germline V gene (reference sequence). The CDR3 contains 13 residues. CDR3 in DNA: TGTGCCAGTACCCTTAGGGGTGGCGGAGGCTACACCTTC. It codes for CASTLRGGGGYTF.

This chain uses TRBV9 with TRBJ2-5; TRBD1 matches 7 bases. This CDR3 has 17 residues. Germline lookup yields CDR1 SGDLS and CDR2 YYNGEE. V shed 0 bases, J shed 1 base, and the junction held 9 bases outside the gene matches. This chain's CDR3 is CASSVATAGGIQETQYF. The CDR3 DNA follows: TGTGCCAGCAGCGTAGCTACGGCAGGGGGTATCCAAGAGACCCAGTACTTC.

V is TRBV6-5 and J is TRBJ2-3; D not resolved. Germline CDR1 reads MNHEY; CDR2 reads SVGAGI. The CDR3 is 12 residues long. Trimming cost V 10 bases and J 0 bases, with 8 bases left between them. The CDR3 DNA follows: TGTGCCACCCAGTCGAGCACAGATACGCAGTATTTT. It specifies CATQSSTDTQYF.

This chain links TRBV5-4 with TRBJ2-7; 7 positions match TRBD2. Germline CDR1 SGHNT, CDR2 YYREEE (reference sequence). This CDR3 comprises 15 residues. V trimming: 4 bases; J trimming: 2 bases; junction bases outside the gene matches: 9. As DNA, the CDR3 is TGTGCCAGCAGCGCGGGACTACTGGGGCCCTACGAGCAGTACTTC. Translated: CASSAGLLGPYEQYF.

The chain recombines TRBV28 with TRBJ1-2; TRBD1 agrees at 7 bases. Looked up from germline, CDR1 is MDHEN and CDR2 is SYDVKM. The CDR3 is made up of 16 amino acids. The trim removed 3 bases at V and 2 bases at J, leaving 9 bases unmatched. Here the CDR3 DNA reads TGTGCCAGCAGTTTCACGGGACAGCCGAAGAACTATGGCTACACCTTC. Its protein is CASSFTGQPKNYGYTF.

The chain couples TRBV19 to TRBJ2-7, with D perhaps matching TRBD2 (5 bases). This CDR3 is 11 amino acids long. The germline gives CDR1 LNHDA, CDR2 SQIVND (reference sequence). V dropped 11 bases and J dropped 2 bases, with 10 bases sitting between them. CDR3 protein: CAGGFPYEQYF. The CDR3 coding sequence is TGTGCCGGAGGATTTCCCTACGAGCAGTACTTC.

This CDR3 reads CAWSVVPGFSTQHF. CDR3 sequence (DNA): TGTGCCTGGAGTGTAGTTCCGGGGTTTTCGACCCAGCATTTT. The V gene is TRBV30, the J gene TRBJ1-5; D unclear. V shed 0 bases and J shed 11 bases, with 17 bases lying between them. The CDR3 is 14 residues long. In germline, CDR1 is GTSNPN, CDR2 SVGIG (reference sequence).

The chain is built from TRBV28 and TRBJ1-5; D is unclear. Germline CDR1 MDHEN, CDR2 SYDVKM. This CDR3 spans 14 amino acids. Here the CDR3 reads CVVHEGIPNQPQHF. The CDR3 DNA reads as TGTGTCGTCCACGAGGGCATCCCCAATCAGCCCCAGCATTTT. Drawing the rest from reference TRBV28 and TRBJ1-5, the complete variable domain is DVKVTQSSRYLVKRTGEKVFLECVQDMDHENMFWYRQDPGLGLRLIYFSYDVKMKEKGDIPEGYSVSREKKERFSLILESASTNQTSMYLCVVHEGIPNQPQHFGDGTRLSIL.

The V call is TRBV28, the J call TRBJ2-7; D call uncertain. V was cut by 7 bases and J by 5 bases, with 15 bases left in between. This CDR3 is 13 amino acids long. Germline CDR1 is MDHEN and CDR2 is SYDVKM. The CDR3: CASISHSSHEQYF. In DNA form, the CDR3 reads TGTGCCAGCATTTCCCACTCGTCCCACGAGCAGTACTTC.

CDR3 nucleotide sequence: TGTGCCAGCAGCCAAGGGGTCCCCGGAGCTCGCCGGCTGGAGACCCAGTACTTC. This gives the protein CASSQGVPGARRLETQYF. The chain has TRBV14 and TRBJ2-5; no reliable D call. The ends were cut back, 1 base at V and 5 bases at J, with 23 bases in the middle. CDR1 is SGHDN, CDR2 FVKESK, per germline. CDR3 length equals 18 residues.

The chain combines TRBV4-1 with TRBJ1-2; TRBD1 matches at 8 bases. The V gene end was trimmed by 2 bases and the J gene end by 3 bases; junction bases not matched to a gene: 11. Germline CDR1 MGHRA, CDR2 YSYEKL. The CDR3 has 17 residues. CDR3 sequence reads: CASSQFPISTGDYGYTF. The CDR3 DNA reads TGCGCCAGCAGCCAATTCCCAATATCGACAGGGGACTATGGCTACACCTTC.

The chain combines TRBV18 with TRBJ2-1; TRBD2 is a possible D gene (6 bases). The V end lost 3 bases, the J end lost 7 bases, and 13 bases lay between the germline ends. This CDR3 has 14 residues. CDR1 and CDR2 from the germline V gene are KGHSH and LQKENI. Written as DNA, the CDR3 is TGTGCCAGCTCACCTAACGCAGCGGGTAATGAGCAGTTCTTC. Amino acids: CASSPNAAGNEQFF.

The chain joins TRBV5-4 to TRBJ2-1; a weak D match, TRBD1 (5 bases). The length of the CDR3 is 12 residues. Trimming shortened V by 9 bases and J by 8 bases, and 15 bases separated the two germline ends. Germline V gene lookup returns CDR1 SGHNT and CDR2 YYREEE (reference sequence). CDR3 residues: CATRPQGDEQFF. CDR3 nucleotides: TGTGCCACGCGGCCTCAGGGCGATGAGCAGTTCTTC.

The chain joins TRBV25-1 to TRBJ2-5; 9 bases map to TRBD1. From germline, CDR1 is MGHDK and CDR2 SYGVNS. Losses at the gene ends were 6 bases for V and 4 bases for J; bases not matched to a gene: 6. The CDR3 is 14 residues long. The CDR3 loop reads CASRGQGRLETQYF. Written as DNA, the CDR3 is TGTGCCAGCAGAGGACAGGGGAGGTTAGAGACCCAGTACTTC.

This sequence joins TRBV9 and TRBJ2-1; tentative D call: TRBD2 (5 bases). The germline V gene has CDR1 SGDLS and CDR2 YYNGEE. The CDR3 extends over 15 amino acids. Trimming stripped 0 bases from V and 2 bases from J, with 9 bases between. The CDR3 DNA follows: TGTGCCAGCAGCGTAGCCAGCGGTACCTACAATGAGCAGTTCTTC. As protein: CASSVASGTYNEQFF.

This sequence joins TRBV7-3 and TRBJ2-1; D gene unclear. Trimming left V 5 bases short and J 1 base short, with 15 bases between. CDR1 is SGHTA and CDR2 is FQGTGA in the germline V gene. The CDR3 covers 16 residues. The CDR3 bases are TGTGCCAGCAGCCCTCTGGCAGGAAAGTCCTACAATGAGCAGTTCTTC. Translating gives CASSPLAGKSYNEQFF.